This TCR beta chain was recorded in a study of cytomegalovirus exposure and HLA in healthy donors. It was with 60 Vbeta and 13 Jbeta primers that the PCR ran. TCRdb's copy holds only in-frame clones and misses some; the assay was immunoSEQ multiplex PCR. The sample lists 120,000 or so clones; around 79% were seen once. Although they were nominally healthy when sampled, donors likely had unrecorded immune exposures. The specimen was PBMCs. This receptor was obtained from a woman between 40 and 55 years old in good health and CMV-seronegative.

In nucleotides, the CDR3 is TGTGCCAGCAGCTTGGTAGACCAAGAGACCCAGTACTTC. It translates to CASSLVDQETQYF. The chain recombines TRBV5-6 with TRBJ2-5; D gene ambiguous. CDR1 SGHDT and CDR2 YYEEEE come from the germline V gene. V lost 0 bases to trimming and J lost 0 bases, with 3 bases between them. The CDR3 totals 13 residues.